A single sample gave rise to the 2 T cell receptor beta chains below, sequenced in a study of T cells in Graves' hyperthyroidism and ophthalmopathy. Using RNA transcripts as the source, TCR beta CDR3 regions were amplified. Primed by the HTBI set, a first-round RT-PCR was run on the TCR CDR3. One entry per CDR3 protein, called by TCRdb with MiXCR from the multiplex PCR reads. The sample holds more than 550,000 distinct CDR3 sequences, approximately 18% seen once. The specimen sequenced was blood. These receptors came from a woman in her forties or fifties with Graves' hyperthyroidism that later progressed to Graves' ophthalmopathy.

The rearrangement joins TRBV12-3 or TRBV12-4 to TRBJ2-2; D is possibly TRBD1 or TRBD2 (7 bases each). The CDR3 consists of 14 residues. V was pared by 7 bases and J by 6 bases, with 15 bases between. Here the CDR3 DNA reads TGTGCCAGCATAGACAGGGAGGGAGCCGGGGAGCTGTTTTTT. Amino acid sequence: CASIDREGAGELFF.

Details on this clonotype: Given a much more abundant clone one base away, this may be a read error. The genes are TRBV5-1 and TRBJ2-1; 7 bases align to TRBD1. CDR1 is SGHRS, CDR2 YFSETQ, per germline. Unmatched junction bases numbered 15, after V lost 1 base and J lost 8 bases. The CDR3 has 17 residues. CDR3 nucleotide sequence: TGCGCCAGCAGCTTGAGACTTTCGGGACAGAGGGCCCATGAGCAGTTCTTC. Its translation: CASSLRLSGQRAHEQFF.